Sequencing of this TCR beta chain was carried out in a study of Graves' ophthalmopathy and Graves' hyperthyroidism. This CDR3 comprises 15 residues. J was trimmed by 6 bases and V by 3 bases; bases with no gene match: 10. This clonotype was counted only a few times. The study amplified TCR beta CDR3 regions using RNA transcripts. HTBI primers served in a first-round RT-PCR, which a second-round multiplex PCR followed. TCRdb ran MiXCR on the multiplex PCR reads and lists one entry per CDR3 protein. This sample has about 240,000 distinct CDR3 sequences, with around 45% found just once. Sample: peripheral blood. This TCR was sampled from an adult man with Graves' ophthalmopathy. The V gene is TRBV12-3 or TRBV12-4, the J gene TRBJ1-2; 7 bases align to TRBD1. The DNA for the CDR3 is TGTGCCAGCAGTTTCCACAGGGGAGAAAGGGATGGCTACACCTTC. This encodes CASSFHRGERDGYTF.